This T cell receptor beta chain was profiled in a study of blood T cell repertoires in COVID-19. As for the study in general: Collection of acute and convalescent COVID-19 samples took place in the United States, Italy and Spain. T cells, B-cell-depleted T cells, or PBMCs provided the cDNA or gDNA that served as material.

The CDR3 runs to 12 residues. Trimming took off 0 bases at V and 4 bases at J, with 4 bases between the two ends. The germline CDR1 and CDR2 sequences are SGHDN and FVKESK. Per the authors' pipeline: Estimated nucleated cell counts came from reference gene primer amplification. Libraries were prepared by immunoSEQ multiplex PCR; TCRdb keeps only in-frame clonotypes and omits some of them. V, J and clone size are those of that table, while D and trimming were read from the DNA. The profile shows about 9,000 clones, approximately 83% of them singletons. This TCR came from a human donor in a cohort sampled during active COVID-19. This chain connects TRBV14 to TRBJ2-7; D is undetermined. Sequencing was carried out using peripheral blood. As DNA, the CDR3 is TGTGCCAGCAGCCAAGACCGTTACGAGCAGTACTTC. Translating gives CASSQDRYEQYF.